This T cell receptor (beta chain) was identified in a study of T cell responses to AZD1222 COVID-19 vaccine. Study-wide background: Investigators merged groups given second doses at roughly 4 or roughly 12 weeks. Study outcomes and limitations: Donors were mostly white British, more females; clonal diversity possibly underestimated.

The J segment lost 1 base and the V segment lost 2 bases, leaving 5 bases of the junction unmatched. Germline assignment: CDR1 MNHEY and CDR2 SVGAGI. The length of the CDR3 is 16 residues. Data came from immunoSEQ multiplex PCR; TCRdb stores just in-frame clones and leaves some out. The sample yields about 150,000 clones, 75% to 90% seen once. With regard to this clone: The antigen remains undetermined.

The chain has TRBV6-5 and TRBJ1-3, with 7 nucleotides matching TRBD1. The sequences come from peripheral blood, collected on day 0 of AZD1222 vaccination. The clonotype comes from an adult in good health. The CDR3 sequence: CASSYTQGVSGNTIYF. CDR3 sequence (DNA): TGTGCCAGCAGTTACACCCAGGGGGTTTCTGGAAACACCATATATTTT.